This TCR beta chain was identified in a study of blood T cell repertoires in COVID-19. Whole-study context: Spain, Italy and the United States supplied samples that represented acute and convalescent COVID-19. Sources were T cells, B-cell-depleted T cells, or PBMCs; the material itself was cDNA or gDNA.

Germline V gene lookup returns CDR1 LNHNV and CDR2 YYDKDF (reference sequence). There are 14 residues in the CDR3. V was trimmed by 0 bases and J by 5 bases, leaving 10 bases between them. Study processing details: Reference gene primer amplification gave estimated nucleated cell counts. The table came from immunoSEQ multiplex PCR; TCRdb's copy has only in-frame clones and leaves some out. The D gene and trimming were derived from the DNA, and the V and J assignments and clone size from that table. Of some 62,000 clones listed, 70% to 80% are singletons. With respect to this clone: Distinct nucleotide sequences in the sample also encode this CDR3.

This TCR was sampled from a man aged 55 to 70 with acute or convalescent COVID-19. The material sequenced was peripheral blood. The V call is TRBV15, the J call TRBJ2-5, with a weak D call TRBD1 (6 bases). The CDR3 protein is CATSRDLRGETQYF. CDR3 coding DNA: TGTGCCACCAGCAGAGATCTGAGGGGGGAGACCCAGTACTTC.